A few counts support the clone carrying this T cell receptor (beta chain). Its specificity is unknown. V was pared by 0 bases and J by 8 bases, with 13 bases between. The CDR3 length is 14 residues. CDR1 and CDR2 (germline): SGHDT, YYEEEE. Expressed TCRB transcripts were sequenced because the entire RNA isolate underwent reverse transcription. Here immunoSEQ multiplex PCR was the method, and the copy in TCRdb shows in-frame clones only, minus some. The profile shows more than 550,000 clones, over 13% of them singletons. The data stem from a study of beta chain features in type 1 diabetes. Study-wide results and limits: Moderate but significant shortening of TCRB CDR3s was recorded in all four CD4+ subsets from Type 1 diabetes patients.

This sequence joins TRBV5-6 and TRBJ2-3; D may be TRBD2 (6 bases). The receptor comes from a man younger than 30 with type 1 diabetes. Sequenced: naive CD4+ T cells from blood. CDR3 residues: CASSLGQPGATQYF. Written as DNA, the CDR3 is TGTGCCAGCAGCTTGGGACAGCCGGGAGCTACGCAGTATTTT.